A selection of T cell receptor beta chains follows, all from one sample in a study of T cell changes during pregnancy in multiple sclerosis. The table came from immunoSEQ multiplex PCR; TCRdb's copy has only in-frame clones and leaves some out. The sample lists more than 25,000 clones, roughly 89% occurring once. The sequencing here drew on CD8+ T cells from peripheral blood mononuclear cells, taken in the second trimester of pregnancy. These receptors were taken from a female donor in good health, enrolled as a control in a pregnancy study. CDR3s include the opening cysteine and the closing phenylalanine or tryptophan. The order of the fields is D gene, J gene, clone size, V gene, CDR3 protein, CDR3 DNA. A D gene is named only where the DNA matches it firmly. The size field is filled for only some rows; it gives once, few, many or a size class.

D gene: TRBD1
J gene: TRBJ2-7
clone size: -
V gene: TRBV4-2
CDR3 protein: CASSQGGQEIDEQYF
CDR3 DNA: TGTGCCAGCAGCCAGGGGGGACAGGAGATAGATGAGCAGTACTTC

D gene: -
J gene: TRBJ2-3
clone size: -
V gene: TRBV5-5
CDR3 protein: CASSGAVLAVTDTQYF
CDR3 DNA: TGTGCCAGCAGCGGGGCGGTACTAGCAGTCACAGATACGCAGTATTTT

D gene: -
J gene: TRBJ1-1
clone size: -
V gene: TRBV4-1
CDR3 protein: CASSQDRSGLGAMNTEAFF
CDR3 DNA: TGCGCCAGCAGCCAAGATAGGTCAGGTCTAGGGGCCATGAACACTGAAGCTTTCTTT

D gene: TRBD2
J gene: TRBJ2-1
clone size: once
V gene: TRBV7-9
CDR3 protein: CASSYTREARNEQFF
CDR3 DNA: TGTGCCAGCAGCTACACCCGGGAGGCCAGGAATGAGCAGTTCTTC

D gene: -
J gene: TRBJ1-1
clone size: -
V gene: TRBV7-2
CDR3 protein: CASSLAAGRTEAFF
CDR3 DNA: TGTGCCAGCAGCTTAGCGGCAGGCCGGACTGAAGCTTTCTTT

D gene: -
J gene: TRBJ1-2
clone size: -
V gene: TRBV4-2
CDR3 protein: CASSQGQADTNYGYTF
CDR3 DNA: TGTGCCAGCAGCCAAGGACAGGCCGACACTAACTATGGCTACACCTTC

D gene: -
J gene: TRBJ1-2
clone size: -
V gene: TRBV6-1
CDR3 protein: CASSEDSDYGYTF
CDR3 DNA: TGTGCCAGCAGTGAGGACAGTGACTATGGCTACACCTTC

D gene: TRBD2
J gene: TRBJ2-1
clone size: -
V gene: TRBV4-3
CDR3 protein: CASSRVAGGPYNEQFF
CDR3 DNA: TGCGCCAGCAGCCGGGTAGCGGGGGGGCCCTACAATGAGCAGTTCTTC

D gene: TRBD2
J gene: TRBJ2-7
clone size: -
V gene: TRBV4-2
CDR3 protein: CASSQEGIGGLAYEQYF
CDR3 DNA: TGTGCCAGCAGCCAGGAAGGGATCGGGGGGTTAGCTTACGAGCAGTACTTC

D gene: TRBD2
J gene: TRBJ2-3
clone size: -
V gene: TRBV10-3
CDR3 protein: CAIRTSGDNTDTQYF
CDR3 DNA: TGTGCCATTAGGACTAGCGGGGACAACACAGATACGCAGTATTTT

D gene: TRBD1
J gene: TRBJ1-5
clone size: -
V gene: TRBV5-6
CDR3 protein: CASSLRDRMYNQPQHF
CDR3 DNA: TGTGCCAGCAGCTTACGGGACAGAATGTACAATCAGCCCCAGCATTTT

D gene: -
J gene: TRBJ2-7
clone size: -
V gene: TRBV7-9
CDR3 protein: CASSLATQGFGGHEQYF
CDR3 DNA: TGTGCCAGCAGCTTGGCCACTCAGGGGTTCGGCGGGCACGAGCAGTACTTC

D gene: TRBD1
J gene: TRBJ1-1
clone size: -
V gene: TRBV30
CDR3 protein: CAWNQGQGMNTEAFF
CDR3 DNA: TGTGCCTGGAACCAGGGACAGGGGATGAACACTGAAGCTTTCTTT

D gene: -
J gene: TRBJ1-2
clone size: -
V gene: TRBV27
CDR3 protein: CASRPGQPDSYGYTF
CDR3 DNA: TGTGCCAGCAGACCAGGACAGCCGGATAGCTATGGCTACACCTTC

D gene: -
J gene: TRBJ1-5
clone size: -
V gene: TRBV10-3
CDR3 protein: CAISESRQYGRAQHF
CDR3 DNA: TGTGCCATCAGTGAATCCCGACAGTACGGTAGGGCCCAGCATTTT

D gene: TRBD2
J gene: TRBJ2-1
clone size: -
V gene: TRBV2
CDR3 protein: CASSKPVAGRYYNEQFF
CDR3 DNA: TGTGCCAGCAGTAAACCGGTAGCGGGGCGGTATTACAATGAGCAGTTCTTC

D gene: TRBD1
J gene: TRBJ1-2
clone size: -
V gene: TRBV4-3
CDR3 protein: CASSQVRDSVFYGYTF
CDR3 DNA: TGCGCCAGCAGCCAAGTCCGGGACAGCGTATTCTATGGCTACACCTTC

D gene: -
J gene: TRBJ1-4
clone size: -
V gene: TRBV5-5
CDR3 protein: CASSSRGWTNEKLFF
CDR3 DNA: TGTGCCAGCAGCTCCAGGGGATGGACTAATGAAAAACTGTTTTTT

D gene: -
J gene: TRBJ2-1
clone size: -
V gene: TRBV7-2
CDR3 protein: CASSLMLGGGSYNEQFF
CDR3 DNA: TGTGCCAGCAGCTTAATGCTAGGGGGGGGCTCCTACAATGAGCAGTTCTTC

D gene: TRBD1
J gene: TRBJ2-1
clone size: -
V gene: TRBV6-4
CDR3 protein: CASSDSLSGGNEQFF
CDR3 DNA: TGTGCCAGCAGTGACTCGCTGTCAGGGGGCAATGAGCAGTTCTTC

D gene: -
J gene: TRBJ2-5
clone size: -
V gene: TRBV6-5
CDR3 protein: CASSTREQETQYF
CDR3 DNA: TGTGCCAGCAGTACCCGGGAACAAGAGACCCAGTACTTC

D gene: TRBD1
J gene: TRBJ1-1
clone size: -
V gene: TRBV27
CDR3 protein: CASRQGNTEAFF
CDR3 DNA: TGTGCCAGCCGACAGGGGAACACTGAAGCTTTCTTT

D gene: -
J gene: TRBJ1-1
clone size: -
V gene: TRBV7-2
CDR3 protein: CASSLFRVEAFF
CDR3 DNA: TGTGCCAGCAGCTTATTCAGGGTTGAAGCTTTCTTT

D gene: TRBD1
J gene: TRBJ1-2
clone size: -
V gene: TRBV25-1
CDR3 protein: CASSKGAYYGYTF
CDR3 DNA: TGTGCCAGCAGTAAGGGGGCCTACTATGGCTACACCTTC

D gene: TRBD1
J gene: TRBJ1-6
clone size: -
V gene: TRBV28
CDR3 protein: CASSVFTGANSPLHF
CDR3 DNA: TGTGCCAGCAGTGTTTTCACAGGGGCAAATTCACCCCTCCACTTT

D gene: -
J gene: TRBJ1-2
clone size: -
V gene: TRBV5-1
CDR3 protein: CASSFNGDGYTF
CDR3 DNA: TGCGCCAGCAGCTTTAACGGGGATGGCTACACCTTC

D gene: TRBD1
J gene: TRBJ2-2
clone size: -
V gene: TRBV9
CDR3 protein: CASSVDPGQGANTGELFF
CDR3 DNA: TGTGCCAGCAGCGTAGATCCGGGACAGGGGGCGAACACCGGGGAGCTGTTTTTT

D gene: -
J gene: TRBJ1-6
clone size: once
V gene: TRBV18
CDR3 protein: CASSPAGVTYNSPLHF
CDR3 DNA: TGTGCCAGCTCACCGGCAGGGGTAACCTATAATTCACCCCTCCACTTT

D gene: -
J gene: TRBJ1-2
clone size: -
V gene: TRBV9
CDR3 protein: CASSAPREGSNYGYTF
CDR3 DNA: TGTGCCAGCAGCGCTCCCCGTGAGGGTAGTAACTATGGCTACACCTTC

D gene: TRBD1
J gene: TRBJ2-7
clone size: -
V gene: TRBV4-1
CDR3 protein: CASSQVGQAPLGEQYF
CDR3 DNA: TGCGCCAGCAGCCAAGTGGGACAGGCCCCTTTGGGCGAGCAGTACTTC

D gene: TRBD2
J gene: TRBJ2-5
clone size: -
V gene: TRBV5-1
CDR3 protein: CASSPGLAGQETQYF
CDR3 DNA: TGCGCCAGCAGTCCTGGACTAGCGGGACAAGAGACCCAGTACTTC

D gene: TRBD1
J gene: TRBJ1-5
clone size: -
V gene: TRBV10-3
CDR3 protein: CAISDPQGAYDQPQHF
CDR3 DNA: TGTGCCATCAGTGATCCACAGGGGGCTTATGATCAGCCCCAGCATTTT

D gene: TRBD2
J gene: TRBJ2-7
clone size: -
V gene: TRBV2
CDR3 protein: CASGAGGGALDF
CDR3 DNA: TGTGCCAGCGGGGCGGGAGGGGGCGCCCTGGACTTC

D gene: TRBD1
J gene: TRBJ2-7
clone size: -
V gene: TRBV19
CDR3 protein: CATAGTGGASYEQYF
CDR3 DNA: TGTGCCACCGCCGGGACAGGGGGCGCCTCCTACGAGCAGTACTTC

D gene: -
J gene: TRBJ1-3
clone size: once
V gene: TRBV15
CDR3 protein: CATSSRGHQSGNTIYF
CDR3 DNA: TGTGCCACCAGCAGTCGGGGACACCAATCTGGAAACACCATATATTTT

D gene: TRBD2
J gene: TRBJ2-2
clone size: -
V gene: TRBV6-6
CDR3 protein: CASSKPGLAGPGELFF
CDR3 DNA: TGTGCCAGCAGTAAACCGGGACTAGCGGGGCCCGGGGAGCTGTTTTTT

D gene: TRBD1
J gene: TRBJ1-2
clone size: -
V gene: TRBV5-6
CDR3 protein: CASSSDRAYYGYTF
CDR3 DNA: TGTGCCAGCAGCTCGGACAGGGCCTACTATGGCTACACCTTC

D gene: -
J gene: TRBJ2-5
clone size: once
V gene: TRBV7-9
CDR3 protein: CASSRQIQETQYF
CDR3 DNA: TGTGCCAGCAGCCGACAGATCCAAGAGACCCAGTACTTC

D gene: TRBD1
J gene: TRBJ1-5
clone size: -
V gene: TRBV6-5
CDR3 protein: CASSSTGGTHQPQHF
CDR3 DNA: TGTGCCAGCAGTTCGACAGGGGGTACCCATCAGCCCCAGCATTTT

D gene: -
J gene: TRBJ2-1
clone size: once
V gene: TRBV12-2
CDR3 protein: CASRLPPGLAGGRPNEQFF
CDR3 DNA: TGTGCAAGTCGCTTACCACCGGGACTAGCGGGGGGAAGACCCAATGAGCAGTTCTTC

D gene: TRBD1
J gene: TRBJ1-4
clone size: once
V gene: TRBV19
CDR3 protein: CASSIDPVGLTGVTNEKLFF
CDR3 DNA: TGTGCCAGTAGTATAGATCCCGTCGGTCTGACAGGGGTGACTAATGAAAAACTGTTTTTT

D gene: -
J gene: TRBJ1-1
clone size: once
V gene: TRBV4-3
CDR3 protein: CASSQGEWGDHTEAFF
CDR3 DNA: TGCGCCAGCAGCCAAGGGGAGTGGGGGGATCACACTGAAGCTTTCTTT

D gene: -
J gene: TRBJ1-1
clone size: few
V gene: TRBV4-1
CDR3 protein: CASRGVSEAFF
CDR3 DNA: TGCGCCAGCCGGGGGGTGTCTGAAGCTTTCTTT

D gene: TRBD1
J gene: TRBJ1-2
clone size: -
V gene: TRBV29-1
CDR3 protein: CSVEDRTGGGYTF
CDR3 DNA: TGCAGCGTTGAAGATCGGACAGGGGGCGGCTACACCTTC

D gene: TRBD1
J gene: TRBJ1-4
clone size: -
V gene: TRBV5-6
CDR3 protein: CASSFGTAYEKLFF
CDR3 DNA: TGTGCCAGCAGCTTTGGGACAGCTTATGAAAAACTGTTTTTT

D gene: TRBD1
J gene: TRBJ1-2
clone size: -
V gene: TRBV2
CDR3 protein: CASSDGGGRGYTF
CDR3 DNA: TGTGCCAGCAGTGACGGAGGGGGCAGGGGCTACACCTTC

D gene: -
J gene: TRBJ1-1
clone size: once
V gene: TRBV9
CDR3 protein: CASSVDGKNTEAFF
CDR3 DNA: TGTGCCAGCAGCGTAGACGGGAAGAACACTGAAGCTTTCTTT

D gene: TRBD1
J gene: TRBJ2-3
clone size: once
V gene: TRBV30
CDR3 protein: CAWSAGTGSTDTQYF
CDR3 DNA: TGTGCCTGGAGCGCCGGGACAGGGAGCACAGATACGCAGTATTTT

D gene: -
J gene: TRBJ1-1
clone size: -
V gene: TRBV4-1
CDR3 protein: CASSQGRGLNTEAFF
CDR3 DNA: TGCGCCAGCAGCCAAGGAAGGGGGTTGAACACTGAAGCTTTCTTT

D gene: TRBD1
J gene: TRBJ2-3
clone size: -
V gene: TRBV14
CDR3 protein: CASSPGQSSTDTQYF
CDR3 DNA: TGTGCCAGCAGCCCGGGACAGTCTAGCACAGATACGCAGTATTTT

D gene: -
J gene: TRBJ1-1
clone size: -
V gene: TRBV27
CDR3 protein: CASNPEVLFGSTEAFF
CDR3 DNA: TGTGCCAGCAATCCCGAAGTCCTTTTCGGTTCCACTGAAGCTTTCTTT

D gene: -
J gene: TRBJ1-1
clone size: -
V gene: TRBV4-2
CDR3 protein: CASSQPFEAFF
CDR3 DNA: TGTGCCAGCAGCCAACCCTTTGAAGCTTTCTTT

D gene: TRBD1
J gene: TRBJ1-2
clone size: -
V gene: TRBV6-5
CDR3 protein: CASSYGDRGIDGYTF
CDR3 DNA: TGTGCCAGCAGTTACGGCGACAGGGGAATAGATGGCTACACCTTC

D gene: -
J gene: TRBJ1-2
clone size: -
V gene: TRBV9
CDR3 protein: CASSVRGVNYGYTF
CDR3 DNA: TGTGCCAGCAGCGTTCGGGGGGTTAACTATGGCTACACCTTC